A selection of T cell receptor beta chains follows, all from one sample in a study of T cell changes during pregnancy in multiple sclerosis. The table came from immunoSEQ multiplex PCR; TCRdb's copy has only in-frame clones and leaves some out. Of tens of thousands of clones listed, 85% to 90% were seen once; the top ten hold under 6%. The sequenced sample was CD8+ T cells from peripheral blood mononuclear cells, obtained after pregnancy. The origin of the receptors is a female donor with multiple sclerosis, enrolled in a pregnancy study. Each CDR3 is given with its conserved first and last residue. Each record gives: J gene, D gene, V gene, clone size, CDR3 protein, CDR3 DNA. D genes are given only for firm matches. Some rows have no size entry. The others give once, few or many, or a class for an expanded clone.

J gene: TRBJ2-7
D gene: -
V gene: TRBV7-7
clone size: -
CDR3 protein: CASSASVNSYEQYF
CDR3 DNA: TGTGCTAGCAGCGCTAGCGTTAACTCCTACGAGCAGTACTTC

J gene: TRBJ2-7
D gene: -
V gene: TRBV7-3
clone size: -
CDR3 protein: CASSLDAGDYEQYF
CDR3 DNA: TGTGCCAGCAGCTTAGACGCAGGGGACTACGAGCAGTACTTC

J gene: TRBJ1-3
D gene: -
V gene: TRBV6-5
clone size: -
CDR3 protein: CASRWGDTIYF
CDR3 DNA: TGTGCCAGCCGTTGGGGGGACACCATATATTTT

J gene: TRBJ2-1
D gene: TRBD2
V gene: TRBV19
clone size: -
CDR3 protein: CASSRTSESSYNEQFF
CDR3 DNA: TGTGCCAGTAGTAGGACTAGCGAGAGCTCCTACAATGAGCAGTTCTTC

J gene: TRBJ2-1
D gene: TRBD2
V gene: TRBV9
clone size: -
CDR3 protein: CASSVGGGVQGEQFF
CDR3 DNA: TGTGCCAGCAGCGTAGGCGGGGGGGTACAGGGTGAGCAGTTCTTC

J gene: TRBJ2-1
D gene: -
V gene: TRBV11-2
clone size: -
CDR3 protein: CASSLVAGYNEQFF
CDR3 DNA: TGTGCCAGCAGCTTAGTGGCAGGGTATAATGAGCAGTTCTTC

J gene: TRBJ1-4
D gene: TRBD1
V gene: TRBV9
clone size: -
CDR3 protein: CASSSEVGLQGLSNEKLFF
CDR3 DNA: TGTGCCAGCAGCTCCGAGGTGGGGTTACAGGGGTTGAGTAATGAAAAACTGTTTTTT

J gene: TRBJ1-2
D gene: -
V gene: TRBV27
clone size: -
CDR3 protein: CASGEGLTF
CDR3 DNA: TGTGCCAGCGGAGAGGGTCTCACCTTC

J gene: TRBJ1-1
D gene: -
V gene: TRBV15
clone size: -
CDR3 protein: CATGGQGSNTEAFF
CDR3 DNA: TGTGCCACCGGAGGTCAGGGGTCAAACACTGAAGCTTTCTTT

J gene: TRBJ2-7
D gene: -
V gene: TRBV19
clone size: medium-sized
CDR3 protein: CASSMIDGEAYEQYF
CDR3 DNA: TGTGCCAGTAGTATGATTGACGGCGAGGCCTACGAGCAGTACTTC

J gene: TRBJ2-1
D gene: -
V gene: TRBV7-3
clone size: -
CDR3 protein: CASSPGLFGEQFF
CDR3 DNA: TGTGCCAGCAGCCCCGGACTGTTTGGTGAGCAGTTCTTC

J gene: TRBJ2-7
D gene: TRBD2
V gene: TRBV5-4
clone size: -
CDR3 protein: CASSFETSGTYEQYF
CDR3 DNA: TGTGCCAGCAGCTTCGAGACTAGCGGAACCTACGAGCAGTACTTC

J gene: TRBJ1-1
D gene: TRBD1
V gene: TRBV12-5
clone size: -
CDR3 protein: CASGFYATTGVGSEAFF
CDR3 DNA: TGTGCTAGTGGTTTTTACGCGACTACAGGGGTAGGTTCTGAAGCTTTCTTT

J gene: TRBJ2-3
D gene: TRBD2
V gene: TRBV2
clone size: -
CDR3 protein: CASNPPGGLAATDTQYF
CDR3 DNA: TGTGCCAGCAACCCTCCGGGGGGACTAGCAGCCACAGATACGCAGTATTTT

J gene: TRBJ2-1
D gene: -
V gene: TRBV14
clone size: -
CDR3 protein: CASSQAGAGAAGNEQFF
CDR3 DNA: TGTGCCAGCAGCCAAGCTGGGGCGGGGGCAGCAGGGAATGAGCAGTTCTTC

J gene: TRBJ2-7
D gene: -
V gene: TRBV11-2
clone size: -
CDR3 protein: CASSFFVGASYEQYF
CDR3 DNA: TGTGCCAGCAGCTTCTTCGTTGGGGCCTCCTACGAGCAGTACTTC

J gene: TRBJ2-2
D gene: TRBD1
V gene: TRBV27
clone size: -
CDR3 protein: CASSSKQGAGTGELFF
CDR3 DNA: TGTGCCAGCAGTTCCAAGCAGGGGGCGGGCACCGGGGAGCTGTTTTTT